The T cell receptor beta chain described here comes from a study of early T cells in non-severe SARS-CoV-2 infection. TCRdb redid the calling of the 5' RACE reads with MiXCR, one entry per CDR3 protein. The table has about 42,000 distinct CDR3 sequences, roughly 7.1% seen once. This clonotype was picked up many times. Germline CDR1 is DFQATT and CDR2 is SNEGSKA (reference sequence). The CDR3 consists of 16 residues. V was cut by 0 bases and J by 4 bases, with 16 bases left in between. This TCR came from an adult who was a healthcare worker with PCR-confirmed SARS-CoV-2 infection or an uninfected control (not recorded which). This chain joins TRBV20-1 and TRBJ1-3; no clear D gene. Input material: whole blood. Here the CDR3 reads CSARDRQILWGNTIYF. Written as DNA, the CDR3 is TGCAGTGCTAGAGATCGGCAGATCTTGTGGGGAAACACCATATATTTT.